A selection of T cell receptor beta chains follows, all from one sample in a study of regulatory T cells in long-lasting Graves disease. One entry per CDR3 protein, called by TCRdb with MiXCR from the multiplex PCR reads. The table records some 470,000 distinct CDR3 sequences, around a fifth of them present only once. The material was peripheral blood mononuclear cells (PBMCs), obtained when the disease was refractory, from a patient treated with antithyroid drugs. These receptors all come from a female donor with Graves disease. Each CDR3 is given with its conserved first and last residue. The D gene is left open where the match is weak. A clone size is listed for some rows: how often the clone was seen (once, few, many), or a class if it is expanded.

CDR3: CASELWVRTGGTEAFF
DNA: TGTGCCAGTGAGTTGTGGGTACGGACAGGGGGCACTGAAGCTTTCTTT
J: TRBJ1-1
length: 16
D: TRBD1
V: TRBV19
size: -

CDR3: CSVGGGGGSYGYTF
DNA: TGCAGCGTTGGTGGTGGGGGCGGCAGCTATGGCTACACCTTC
J: TRBJ1-2
length: 14
D: -
V: TRBV29-1
size: -

CDR3: CASSIRGHIGYTF
DNA: TGTGCCAGCAGCATCAGGGGGCATATCGGCTACACCTTC
J: TRBJ1-2
length: 13
D: TRBD1
V: TRBV27
size: many

CDR3: CASRTGLYYEQYF
DNA: TGTGCCAGCAGAACGGGACTGTACTACGAGCAGTACTTC
J: TRBJ2-7
length: 13
D: -
V: TRBV6-2/TRBV6-3
size: many

CDR3: CASSDWTGDTDTQYF
DNA: TGTGCCAGCAGCGATTGGACAGGGGACACAGATACGCAGTATTTT
J: TRBJ2-3
length: 15
D: TRBD1
V: TRBV6-1
size: few

CDR3: CANSPSGQESTDTQYF
DNA: TGTGCCAACAGTCCCTCGGGACAGGAATCCACAGATACGCAGTATTTT
J: TRBJ2-3
length: 16
D: TRBD1
V: TRBV28
size: -

CDR3: CASSYKAEYEQYF
DNA: TGTGCCAGCAGTTATAAGGCGGAATACGAGCAGTACTTC
J: TRBJ2-7
length: 13
D: -
V: TRBV6-5
size: many

CDR3: CATSVVGANTGELFF
DNA: TGTGCCACCAGCGTCGTGGGGGCGAACACCGGGGAGCTGTTTTTT
J: TRBJ2-2
length: 15
D: -
V: TRBV24-1
size: -

CDR3: CASSIEGAAREKLFF
DNA: TGTGCCAGTAGTATCGAGGGAGCGGCGAGGGAAAAACTGTTTTTT
J: TRBJ1-4
length: 15
D: -
V: TRBV19
size: many

CDR3: CASSLSGAGEGYTF
DNA: TGTGCCAGCAGCTTATCTGGGGCTGGAGAAGGCTACACCTTC
J: TRBJ1-2
length: 14
D: -
V: TRBV7-9
size: many

CDR3: CASSPTTGLRDETQYF
DNA: TGTGCCAGCAGCCCCACGACAGGCCTCCGGGACGAGACCCAGTACTTC
J: TRBJ2-5
length: 16
D: -
V: TRBV5-4
size: -

CDR3: CATGWGGEQFF
DNA: TGTGCCACTGGGTGGGGTGGGGAGCAGTTCTTC
J: TRBJ2-1
length: 11
D: -
V: TRBV27
size: few

CDR3: CASSLRNPPSYEQYF
DNA: TGTGCCAGCAGTTTAAGAAATCCGCCCTCCTACGAGCAGTACTTC
J: TRBJ2-7
length: 15
D: -
V: TRBV28
size: few

CDR3: CASNPTGETYEQYF
DNA: TGTGCCAGCAATCCGACAGGGGAGACCTACGAGCAGTACTTC
J: TRBJ2-7
length: 14
D: TRBD1
V: TRBV12-3/TRBV12-4
size: many

CDR3: CATSRGIAASYNEQFF
DNA: TGTGCCACCAGCAGAGGGATAGCGGCCTCCTACAATGAGCAGTTCTTC
J: TRBJ2-1
length: 16
D: -
V: TRBV15
size: -

CDR3: CASSYSRLAGTDTQYF
DNA: TGTGCCAGCAGTTACTCGAGGCTAGCGGGCACAGATACGCAGTATTTT
J: TRBJ2-3
length: 16
D: TRBD2
V: TRBV6-2/TRBV6-3
size: -

CDR3: CASSRQGVYGYTF
DNA: TGTGCCAGCAGTCGACAGGGCGTCTATGGCTACACCTTC
J: TRBJ1-2
length: 13
D: TRBD1
V: TRBV6-1
size: many

CDR3: CASSTSGTGGFNQPQHF
DNA: TGTGCCAGCAGTACAAGCGGGACAGGAGGTTTCAATCAGCCCCAGCATTTT
J: TRBJ1-5
length: 17
D: TRBD1
V: TRBV6-2/TRBV6-3
size: -

CDR3: CASSQTGTGGSGANVLTF
DNA: TGTGCCAGCAGCCAAACCGGGACAGGGGGCTCTGGGGCCAACGTCCTGACTTTC
J: TRBJ2-6
length: 18
D: TRBD1
V: TRBV12-3/TRBV12-4
size: -

CDR3: CATSRDLGENTGELFF
DNA: TGTGCCACCAGCAGAGATTTGGGAGAGAACACCGGGGAGCTGTTTTTT
J: TRBJ2-2
length: 16
D: -
V: TRBV15
size: few

CDR3: CSARDFRLAGDYEQYF
DNA: TGCAGTGCTAGAGATTTTCGACTAGCGGGAGACTACGAGCAGTACTTC
J: TRBJ2-7
length: 16
D: TRBD2
V: TRBV20-1
size: many

CDR3: CSAGRQGLGTEAFF
DNA: TGCAGTGCAGGAAGACAGGGGTTGGGTACTGAAGCTTTCTTT
J: TRBJ1-1
length: 14
D: TRBD1
V: TRBV20-1
size: few

CDR3: CASSPTREAQQYF
DNA: TGTGCCAGCAGCCCGACTAGGGAGGCTCAGCAGTACTTC
J: TRBJ2-7
length: 13
D: -
V: TRBV7-2
size: many

CDR3: CASSWDTSYEQYF
DNA: TGCGCCAGCTCGTGGGACACCTCCTACGAGCAGTACTTC
J: TRBJ2-7
length: 13
D: -
V: TRBV4-1
size: -

CDR3: CASSEAATGFRYGYTF
DNA: TGTGCCAGCAGTGAAGCTGCGACTGGGTTTCGCTATGGCTACACCTTC
J: TRBJ1-2
length: 16
D: -
V: TRBV2
size: many

CDR3: CSALPGTSVREQYF
DNA: TGCAGTGCTCTTCCCGGGACTAGCGTTCGCGAGCAGTACTTC
J: TRBJ2-7
length: 14
D: TRBD2
V: TRBV20-1
size: -

CDR3: CASSYSEGKYGYTF
DNA: TGTGCCAGCAGTTACTCGGAGGGGAAGTATGGCTACACCTTC
J: TRBJ1-2
length: 14
D: -
V: TRBV6-5
size: many

CDR3: CGVATERNQPQHF
DNA: TGCGGCGTAGCCACCGAGCGGAATCAGCCCCAGCATTTT
J: TRBJ1-5
length: 13
D: -
V: TRBV29-1
size: -

CDR3: CAWNPGTNEKLFF
DNA: TGTGCCTGGAACCCGGGAACTAATGAAAAACTGTTTTTT
J: TRBJ1-4
length: 13
D: -
V: TRBV30
size: -

CDR3: CASSNYNEQFF
DNA: TGTGCCAGCAGTAACTACAATGAGCAGTTCTTC
J: TRBJ2-1
length: 11
D: -
V: TRBV6-1
size: few

CDR3: CASSVPGQGIYEQYF
DNA: TGTGCCAGCAGCGTCCCGGGACAGGGGATCTACGAGCAGTACTTC
J: TRBJ2-7
length: 15
D: TRBD1
V: TRBV27
size: many

CDR3: CASSFRGKSPLHF
DNA: TGTGCCAGCAGTTTTCGGGGGAAGTCACCCCTCCACTTT
J: TRBJ1-6
length: 13
D: -
V: TRBV28
size: -

CDR3: CASSRPGTGTPYEQYF
DNA: TGTGCCAGCAGCCGCCCGGGGACAGGGACCCCCTACGAGCAGTACTTC
J: TRBJ2-7
length: 16
D: TRBD1
V: TRBV5-1
size: few

CDR3: CATSDVGETQYF
DNA: TGTGCCACCAGTGATGTGGGCGAGACCCAGTACTTC
J: TRBJ2-5
length: 12
D: -
V: TRBV24-1
size: many

CDR3: CASSGEGILNGYTF
DNA: TGTGCCAGCAGTGGAGAGGGGATTTTGAATGGCTACACCTTC
J: TRBJ1-2
length: 14
D: -
V: TRBV6-1
size: many

CDR3: CASSFSYDFGEQYF
DNA: TGTGCCAGCAGCTTTTCCTACGACTTTGGCGAGCAGTACTTC
J: TRBJ2-7
length: 14
D: -
V: TRBV5-4
size: -

CDR3: CASSYSEGLNSPLHF
DNA: TGTGCCAGCAGTTACTCGGAGGGGTTGAATTCACCCCTCCACTTT
J: TRBJ1-6
length: 15
D: -
V: TRBV6-6
size: few

CDR3: CASSLSSEYNEQFF
DNA: TGTGCCAGCAGTTTATCTAGCGAGTACAATGAGCAGTTCTTC
J: TRBJ2-1
length: 14
D: -
V: TRBV12-3/TRBV12-4
size: -

CDR3: CSARGKRVTPYEQYF
DNA: TGCAGTGCTAGAGGGAAGAGGGTCACCCCCTACGAGCAGTACTTC
J: TRBJ2-7
length: 15
D: -
V: TRBV20-1
size: -

CDR3: CSVVSQGYGYTF
DNA: TGCAGCGTTGTCAGTCAGGGCTATGGCTACACCTTC
J: TRBJ1-2
length: 12
D: -
V: TRBV29-1
size: many

CDR3: CASSHRTGRVINEKLFF
DNA: TGTGCCAGCAGTCACCGGACAGGGCGGGTGATTAATGAAAAACTGTTTTTT
J: TRBJ1-4
length: 17
D: TRBD1
V: TRBV28
size: many

CDR3: CSASGGLAWPYEQYF
DNA: TGCAGTGCTAGCGGGGGACTAGCCTGGCCCTACGAGCAGTACTTC
J: TRBJ2-7
length: 15
D: TRBD2
V: TRBV20-1
size: -

CDR3: CASSRQGEGTDTQYF
DNA: TGTGCCAGCAGCCGACAGGGTGAGGGCACGGATACGCAGTATTTT
J: TRBJ2-3
length: 15
D: TRBD1
V: TRBV12-3/TRBV12-4
size: -

CDR3: CASARDTTYGYTF
DNA: TGTGCCAGCGCCCGGGACACGACCTATGGCTACACCTTC
J: TRBJ1-2
length: 13
D: -
V: TRBV7-2
size: -

CDR3: CASSLGRSPGNTIYF
DNA: TGTGCCAGCAGCTTGGGGAGGTCTCCTGGAAACACCATATATTTT
J: TRBJ1-3
length: 15
D: -
V: TRBV7-3
size: -

CDR3: CATSAGALIQETQYF
DNA: TGTGCCACCAGTGCCGGGGCCCTCATCCAAGAGACCCAGTACTTC
J: TRBJ2-5
length: 15
D: -
V: TRBV24-1
size: many

CDR3: CASSPEAGAGTQYF
DNA: TGTGCCAGCAGCCCAGAAGCGGGGGCGGGGACCCAGTACTTC
J: TRBJ2-5
length: 14
D: TRBD2
V: TRBV7-8
size: few

CDR3: CASSPNRDGEKLFF
DNA: TGTGCCAGCTCACCGAACAGGGACGGTGAAAAACTGTTTTTT
J: TRBJ1-4
length: 14
D: -
V: TRBV18
size: -

CDR3: CASSARREPSPLHF
DNA: TGTGCCAGCAGCGCCAGACGGGAACCATCACCCCTCCACTTT
J: TRBJ1-6
length: 14
D: -
V: TRBV9
size: few

CDR3: CASSFTGDTTGELFF
DNA: TGTGCCAGCAGCTTTACAGGGGACACGACCGGGGAGCTGTTTTTT
J: TRBJ2-2
length: 15
D: TRBD1
V: TRBV11-2
size: -

CDR3: CASSSPGEQPQHF
DNA: TGTGCCAGCAGCAGTCCAGGGGAACAGCCCCAGCATTTT
J: TRBJ1-5
length: 13
D: -
V: TRBV28
size: many